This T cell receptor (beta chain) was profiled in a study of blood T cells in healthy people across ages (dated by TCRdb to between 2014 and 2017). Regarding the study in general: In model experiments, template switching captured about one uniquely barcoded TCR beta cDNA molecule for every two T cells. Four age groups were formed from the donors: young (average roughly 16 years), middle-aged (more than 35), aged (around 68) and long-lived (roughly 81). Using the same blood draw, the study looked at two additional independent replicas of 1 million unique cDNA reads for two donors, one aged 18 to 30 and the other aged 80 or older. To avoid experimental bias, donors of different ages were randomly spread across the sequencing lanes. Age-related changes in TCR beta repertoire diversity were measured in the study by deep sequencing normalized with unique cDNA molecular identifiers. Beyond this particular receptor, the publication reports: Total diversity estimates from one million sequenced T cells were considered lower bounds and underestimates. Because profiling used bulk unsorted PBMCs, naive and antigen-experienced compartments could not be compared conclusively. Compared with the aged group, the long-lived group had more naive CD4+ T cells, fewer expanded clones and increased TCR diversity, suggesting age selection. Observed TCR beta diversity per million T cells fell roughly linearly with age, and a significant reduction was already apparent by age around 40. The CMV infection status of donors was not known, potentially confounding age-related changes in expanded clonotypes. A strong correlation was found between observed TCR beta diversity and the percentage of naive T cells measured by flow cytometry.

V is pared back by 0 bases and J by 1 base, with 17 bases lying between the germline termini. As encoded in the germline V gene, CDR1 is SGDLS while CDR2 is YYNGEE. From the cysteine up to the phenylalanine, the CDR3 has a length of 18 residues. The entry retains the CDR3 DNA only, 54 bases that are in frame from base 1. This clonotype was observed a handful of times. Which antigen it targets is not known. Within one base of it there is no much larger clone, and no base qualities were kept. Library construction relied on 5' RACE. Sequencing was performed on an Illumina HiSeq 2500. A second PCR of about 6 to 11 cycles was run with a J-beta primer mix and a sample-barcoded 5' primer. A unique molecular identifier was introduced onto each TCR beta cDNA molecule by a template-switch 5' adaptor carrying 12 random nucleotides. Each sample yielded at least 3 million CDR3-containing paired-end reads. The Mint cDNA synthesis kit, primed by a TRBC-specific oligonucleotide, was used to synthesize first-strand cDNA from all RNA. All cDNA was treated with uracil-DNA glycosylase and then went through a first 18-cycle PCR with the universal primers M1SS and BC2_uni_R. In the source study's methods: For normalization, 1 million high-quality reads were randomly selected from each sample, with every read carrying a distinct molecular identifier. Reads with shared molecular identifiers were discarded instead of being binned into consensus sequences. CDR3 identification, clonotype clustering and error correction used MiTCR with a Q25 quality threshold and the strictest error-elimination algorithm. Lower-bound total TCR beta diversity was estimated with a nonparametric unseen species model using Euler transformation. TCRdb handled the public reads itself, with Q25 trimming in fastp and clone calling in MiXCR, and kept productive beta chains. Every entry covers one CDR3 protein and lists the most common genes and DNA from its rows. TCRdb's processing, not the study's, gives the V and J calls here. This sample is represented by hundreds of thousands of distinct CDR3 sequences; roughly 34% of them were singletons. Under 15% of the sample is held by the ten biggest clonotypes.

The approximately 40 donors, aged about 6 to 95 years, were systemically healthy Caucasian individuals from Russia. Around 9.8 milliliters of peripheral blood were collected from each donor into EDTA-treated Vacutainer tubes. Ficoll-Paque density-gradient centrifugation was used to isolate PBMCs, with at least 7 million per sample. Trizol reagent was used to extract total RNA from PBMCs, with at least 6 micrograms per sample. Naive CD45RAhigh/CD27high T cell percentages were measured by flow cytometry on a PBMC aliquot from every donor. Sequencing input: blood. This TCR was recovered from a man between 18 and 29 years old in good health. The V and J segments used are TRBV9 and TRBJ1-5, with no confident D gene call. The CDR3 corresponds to CASSVVGGQIRSNQPQHF. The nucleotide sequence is TGTGCCAGCAGCGTAGTGGGTGGGCAGATCAGGAGCAATCAGCCCCAGCATTTT.